The sequence of this TCR beta chain was determined in a study of circulating CD8 cells and anti-PD-1 response in melanoma. Overall study: Responders had complete or partial responses; non-responders had stable or progressive disease.

From live CD3+CD8+TCRalphabeta+ cells, four PD-1 and/or TIGIT subsets were sorted. This clonotype counts as medium-sized. The germline gene is not matched at one end of the junction; a read error may be the cause. CDR1 and CDR2 (germline): SNHLY, FYNNEI. This CDR3 spans 14 amino acids. Using 15 ng of total RNA, TCR libraries were made with the QIAseq Immune Repertoire TCR panel. Via MiXCR, TCRdb re-called the reads, giving one row per CDR3 protein. The sample includes several hundred distinct CDR3 sequences, approximately 8% of them seen just once. This receptor was obtained from a human donor with melanoma. The chain links TRBV2 to TRBJ1-1; 7 bases fit TRBD1. Sample: CD8+ T cells from PBMCs, taken at baseline or after one month of anti-PD-1 therapy (not recorded which). CDR3 loop: CASTETGMNTEVFF. DNA of the CDR3: TGTGCCAGCACCGAGACAGGGATGAACACTGAAGTTTTCTTT.